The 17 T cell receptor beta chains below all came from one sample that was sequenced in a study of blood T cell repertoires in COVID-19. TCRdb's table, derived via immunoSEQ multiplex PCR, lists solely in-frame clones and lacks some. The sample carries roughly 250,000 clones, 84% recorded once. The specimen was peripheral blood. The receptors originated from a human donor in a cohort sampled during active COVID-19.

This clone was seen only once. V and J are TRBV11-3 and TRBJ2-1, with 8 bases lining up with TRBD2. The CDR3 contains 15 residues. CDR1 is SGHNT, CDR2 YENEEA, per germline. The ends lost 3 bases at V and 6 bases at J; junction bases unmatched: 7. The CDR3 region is CASSFGGASANEQFF. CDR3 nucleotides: TGTGCCAGCAGCTTCGGGGGGGCCTCCGCCAATGAGCAGTTCTTC.

CDR3 region: CASSEVIAETQYF. The CDR3 DNA reads as TGTGCCAGCAGTGAAGTAATAGCTGAGACCCAGTACTTC. The rearrangement links TRBV2 to TRBJ2-5; D is ambiguous. Germline V gene data show CDR1 as SNHLY and CDR2 as FYNNEI. The CDR3 spans 13 residues. The V end was cut by 1 base, the J end by 5 bases, with 8 bases between.

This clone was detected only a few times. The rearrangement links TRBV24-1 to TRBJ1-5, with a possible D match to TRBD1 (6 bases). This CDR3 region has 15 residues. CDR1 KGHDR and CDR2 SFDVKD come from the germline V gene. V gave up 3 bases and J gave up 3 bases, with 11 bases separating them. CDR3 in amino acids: CATSDPQGPNQPQHF. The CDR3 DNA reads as TGTGCCACCAGTGATCCCCAGGGGCCCAATCAGCCCCAGCATTTT.

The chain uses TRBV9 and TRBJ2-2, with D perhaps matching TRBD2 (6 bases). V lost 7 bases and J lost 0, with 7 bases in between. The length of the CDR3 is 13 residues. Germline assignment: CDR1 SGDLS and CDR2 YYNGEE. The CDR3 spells CASGRTNTGELFF. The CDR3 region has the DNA TGTGCCAGCGGGAGGACGAACACCGGGGAGCTGTTTTTT.

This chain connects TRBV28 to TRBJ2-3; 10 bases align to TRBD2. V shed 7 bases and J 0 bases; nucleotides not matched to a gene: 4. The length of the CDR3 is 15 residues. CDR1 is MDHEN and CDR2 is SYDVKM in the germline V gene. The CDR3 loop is CASTTSGTSTDTQYF. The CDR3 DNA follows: TGTGCCAGCACTACTAGCGGGACTAGCACAGATACGCAGTATTTT.

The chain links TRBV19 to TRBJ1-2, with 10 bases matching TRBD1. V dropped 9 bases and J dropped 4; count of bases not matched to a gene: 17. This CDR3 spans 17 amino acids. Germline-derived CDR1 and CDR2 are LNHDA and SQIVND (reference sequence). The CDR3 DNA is TGTGCCAGCATAGGGGTTGACAGGGGGCGCGATGGCTATGGCTACACCTTC. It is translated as CASIGVDRGRDGYGYTF. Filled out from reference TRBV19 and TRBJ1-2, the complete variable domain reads DGGITQSPKYLFRKEGQNVTLSCEQNLNHDAMYWYRQDPGQGLRLIYYSQIVNDFQKGDIAEGYSVSREKKESFPLTVTSAQKNPTAFYLCASIGVDRGRDGYGYTFGSGTRLTVV.

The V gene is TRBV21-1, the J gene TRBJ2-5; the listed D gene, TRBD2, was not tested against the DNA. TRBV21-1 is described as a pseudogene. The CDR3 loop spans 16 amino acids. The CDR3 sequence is CASSSTSGGPQETQYF. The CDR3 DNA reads TGTGCCAGCAGCTCCACAAGCGGGGGACCCCAAGAGACCCAGTACTTC.

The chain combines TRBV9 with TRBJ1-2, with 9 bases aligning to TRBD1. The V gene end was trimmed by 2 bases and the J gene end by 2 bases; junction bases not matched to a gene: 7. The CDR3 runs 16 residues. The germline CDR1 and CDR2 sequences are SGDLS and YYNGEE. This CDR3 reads CASSVDGTGLNYGYTF. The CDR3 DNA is TGTGCCAGCAGCGTGGATGGGACAGGGCTAAACTATGGCTACACCTTC.

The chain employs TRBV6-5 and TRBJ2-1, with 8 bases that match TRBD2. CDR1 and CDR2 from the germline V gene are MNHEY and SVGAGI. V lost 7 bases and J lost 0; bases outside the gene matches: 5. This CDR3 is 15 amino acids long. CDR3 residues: CASTPGTSSYNEQFF. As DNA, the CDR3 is TGTGCCAGCACCCCCGGGACTAGCTCCTACAATGAGCAGTTCTTC.

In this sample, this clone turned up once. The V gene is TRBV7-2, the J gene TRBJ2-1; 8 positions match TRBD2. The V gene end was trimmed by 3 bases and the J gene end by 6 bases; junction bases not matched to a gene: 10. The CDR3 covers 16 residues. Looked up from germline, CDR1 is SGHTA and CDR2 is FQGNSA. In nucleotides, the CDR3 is TGTGCCAGCAGCTTCATTAGCGGGGTCCCGGCCAATGAGCAGTTCTTC. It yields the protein CASSFISGVPANEQFF.

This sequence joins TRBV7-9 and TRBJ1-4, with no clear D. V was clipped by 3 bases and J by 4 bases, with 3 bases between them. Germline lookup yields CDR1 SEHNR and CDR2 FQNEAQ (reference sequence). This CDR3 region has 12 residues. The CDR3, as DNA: TGTGCCAGCAGCTTTATTAATGAAAAACTGTTTTTT. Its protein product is CASSFINEKLFF. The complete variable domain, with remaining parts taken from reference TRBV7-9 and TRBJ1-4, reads DTGVSQNPRHKITKRGQNVTFRCDPISEHNRLYWYRQTLGQGPEFLTYFQNEAQLEKSRLLSDRFSAERPKGSFSTLEIQRTEQGDSAMYLCASSFINEKLFFGSGTQLSVL.

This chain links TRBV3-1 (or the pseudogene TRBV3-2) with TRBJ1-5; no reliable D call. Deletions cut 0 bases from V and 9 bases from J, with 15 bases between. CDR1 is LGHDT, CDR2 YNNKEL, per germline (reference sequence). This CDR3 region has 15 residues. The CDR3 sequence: CASSQELGRDRPQHF. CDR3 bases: TGTGCCAGCAGCCAAGAATTGGGCCGTGATAGGCCCCAGCATTTT.

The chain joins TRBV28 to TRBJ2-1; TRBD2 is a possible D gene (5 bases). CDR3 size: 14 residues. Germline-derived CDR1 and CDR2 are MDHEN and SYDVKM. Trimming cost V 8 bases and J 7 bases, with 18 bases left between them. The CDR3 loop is CASEGRGKSNEQFF. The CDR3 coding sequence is TGTGCCAGCGAGGGCCGGGGTAAAAGTAATGAGCAGTTCTTC.

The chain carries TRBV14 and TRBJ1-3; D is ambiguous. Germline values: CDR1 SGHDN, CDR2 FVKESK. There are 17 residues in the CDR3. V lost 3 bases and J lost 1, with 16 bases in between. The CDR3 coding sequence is TGTGCCAGCAGCCATGGTGCGGGGTTGAGGTCTGGAAACACCATATATTTT. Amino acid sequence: CASSHGAGLRSGNTIYF.

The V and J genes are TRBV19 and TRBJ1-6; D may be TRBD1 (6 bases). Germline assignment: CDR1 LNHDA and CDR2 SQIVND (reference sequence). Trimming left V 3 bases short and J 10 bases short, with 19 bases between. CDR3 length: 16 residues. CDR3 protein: CASSIDGGQLSSPLHF. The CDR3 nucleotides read TGTGCCAGTAGTATCGATGGGGGACAATTAAGCTCACCCCTCCACTTT.

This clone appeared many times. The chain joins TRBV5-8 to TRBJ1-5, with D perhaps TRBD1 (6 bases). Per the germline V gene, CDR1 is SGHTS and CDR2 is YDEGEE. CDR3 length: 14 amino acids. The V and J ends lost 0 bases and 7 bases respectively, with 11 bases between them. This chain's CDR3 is CASSLDRVGQPQHF. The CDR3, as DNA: TGTGCCAGCAGCTTGGACAGGGTCGGGCAGCCCCAGCATTTT.

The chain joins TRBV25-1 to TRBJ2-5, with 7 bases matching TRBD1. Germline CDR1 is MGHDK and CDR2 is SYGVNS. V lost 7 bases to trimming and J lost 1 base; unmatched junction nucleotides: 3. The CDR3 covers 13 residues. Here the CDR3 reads CASNRQGQETQYF. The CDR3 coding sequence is TGTGCCAGCAACCGACAGGGCCAAGAGACCCAGTACTTC.